A single sample gave rise to the 21 T cell receptor beta chains below, sequenced in a study of blood T cell repertoires in COVID-19. Sequencing was performed with immunoSEQ multiplex PCR; in TCRdb, only in-frame clones are kept and a portion is missing. This table holds fewer than 350,000 clones, around 86% found once. Specimen: PBMCs or T cells enriched from blood (not recorded which). The origin of the receptors is a man aged 60-69 years who had recovered from COVID-19.

The genes are TRBV29-1 and TRBJ2-7; weak D call: TRBD1 (5 bases). From germline, CDR1 is SQVTM and CDR2 ANQGSEA. Trimming removed 4 bases from V and 3 bases from J, with 10 bases in between. CDR3 length: 12 amino acids. CDR3: CSVVGARYEQYF. Here the CDR3 DNA reads TGCAGCGTTGTAGGGGCCCGCTACGAGCAGTACTTC.

The V gene is TRBV7-9, the J gene TRBJ2-7; D not resolved. V was pared by 5 bases and J by 6 bases, with 23 bases between. The CDR3 totals 16 residues. Germline V CDR1 and CDR2: SEHNR, FQNEAQ (reference sequence). The CDR3 spells CASSATPQDGWVEQYF. The CDR3 DNA follows: TGTGCCAGCAGCGCGACCCCCCAGGATGGGTGGGTCGAGCAGTACTTC.

With respect to this clone: Other DNA sequences in the sample encode the same CDR3. CDR3 in amino acids: CASSPYNEQFF. CDR3 bases: TGTGCCAGCAGCCCGTACAATGAGCAGTTCTTC. The chain employs TRBV7-8 and TRBJ2-1; D not certain. Germline V gives CDR1 SGHVS, CDR2 FQNEAQ. The CDR3 spans 11 residues. Deletions cut 5 bases from V and 4 bases from J, with 3 bases between.

The rearrangement uses TRBV7-5 and TRBJ1-4; the table's D call, TRBD1, has no DNA check behind it. TRBV7-5 is marked as a pseudogene. The CDR3 has 15 residues. CDR3 sequence reads: CVRSSRDREAEKLFF. The CDR3 nucleotides are TGTGTCAGAAGCTCGCGGGACAGGGAGGCTGAAAAACTGTTTTTT.

The V gene is TRBV24-1, the J gene TRBJ1-1, with unresolved D. V lost 1 base to trimming and J lost 11 bases, with 16 bases between them. CDR1 is KGHDR, CDR2 SFDVKD, per germline. This CDR3 has 14 amino acids. The CDR3 reads CATSDFHSGSGAFF. Written as DNA, the CDR3 is TGTGCCACCAGTGATTTCCACAGCGGCTCGGGGGCTTTCTTT.

This chain links TRBV2 with TRBJ2-5; 12 bases align to TRBD2. V was clipped by 6 bases and J by 0 bases; unmatched bases: 5. This CDR3 contains 16 residues. Germline assignment: CDR1 SNHLY and CDR2 FYNNEI. The CDR3 DNA follows: TGTGCCAGCAGGGGCGGACTAGCGGGATACCAAGAGACCCAGTACTTC. Protein sequence: CASRGGLAGYQETQYF. Drawing the rest from reference TRBV2 and TRBJ2-5, the complete variable domain is EPEVTQTPSHQVTQMGQEVILRCVPISNHLYFYWYRQILGQKVEFLVSFYNNEISEKSEIFDDQFSVERPDGSNFTLKIRSTKLEDSAMYFCASRGGLAGYQETQYFGPGTRLLVL.

This rearrangement joins TRBV7-9 to TRBJ1-2; D is ambiguous. V was shortened by 7 bases and J by 0 bases, with 9 bases between the two germline ends. Germline values: CDR1 SEHNR, CDR2 FQNEAQ (reference sequence). This CDR3 has 13 amino acids. The CDR3 DNA sequence: TGTGCCAGCATCGCGGCCCCTAACTATGGCTACACCTTC. It translates to CASIAAPNYGYTF.

The chain links TRBV19 to TRBJ2-2; TRBD2 aligns across 9 bases. From germline, CDR1 is LNHDA and CDR2 SQIVND (reference sequence). Losses at the gene ends were 6 bases for V and 3 bases for J; bases not matched to a gene: 20. The length of the CDR3 is 20 residues. The CDR3 nucleotides are TGTGCCAGTAGCCTTAACGGGCCAGCAATAACTAGCGGGCACACCGGGGAGCTGTTTTTT. Translating gives CASSLNGPAITSGHTGELFF.

The rearrangement links TRBV7-9 to TRBJ2-7, with a possible D match to TRBD1 (6 bases). Germline CDR1 reads SEHNR; CDR2 reads FQNEAQ (reference sequence). V gave up 1 base and J gave up 0 bases, with 13 bases separating them. The CDR3 extends over 16 amino acids. The CDR3, as DNA: TGTGCCAGCAGCTTAGAAGTTACAGGGAGCTCCTACGAGCAGTACTTC. This encodes CASSLEVTGSSYEQYF.

The chain carries TRBV5-1 and TRBJ2-2, with 9 bases that match TRBD2. The CDR3 is made up of 18 amino acids. Germline-derived CDR1 and CDR2 are SGHRS and YFSETQ. Trimming removed 1 base from V and 3 bases from J; junction bases left unmatched: 10. The CDR3 region is CASSLQGSGSLYTGELFF. The CDR3 DNA is TGCGCCAGCAGCTTGCAGGGTAGCGGGAGTCTCTACACCGGGGAGCTGTTTTTT.

This chain connects TRBV6-2 or TRBV6-3 to TRBJ1-3, with D maybe TRBD1 (6 bases). The CDR3 covers 16 residues. Germline V gives CDR1 MNHEY, CDR2 SVGEGT. The V end lost 0 bases, the J end lost 3 bases, and 12 bases lay between the germline ends. The CDR3 DNA reads as TGTGCCAGCAGTTACTCGATGGGGGCTGATGGAAACACCATATATTTT. It specifies CASSYSMGADGNTIYF.

This clone was recorded only once. This chain connects TRBV5-1 to TRBJ2-2; the D is unclear. This CDR3 is built from 15 residues. Germline assignment: CDR1 SGHRS and CDR2 YFSETQ. Between the trimmed V and J ends, which lost 7 bases and 4 bases, there was a span of 17 bases. The CDR3: CASRSPGLTTGELFF. CDR3 DNA: TGCGCCAGCCGCTCTCCGGGTCTTACCACCGGGGAGCTGTTTTTT. Based on the CDR3 plus reference TRBV5-1 and TRBJ2-2, the full variable domain is KAGVTQTPRYLIKTRGQQVTLSCSPISGHRSVSWYQQTPGQGLQFLFEYFSETQRNKGNFPGRFSGRQFSNSRSEMNVSTLELGDSALYLCASRSPGLTTGELFFGEGSRLTVL.

V usage is TRBV6-2 or TRBV6-3 and J usage is TRBJ2-7, with 7 bases fitting TRBD1. J gave up 3 bases and V 5 bases, and 13 bases lay outside the gene matches. Germline CDR1 is MNHEY and CDR2 is SVGEGT. The CDR3 totals 16 residues. The CDR3 nucleotides are TGTGCCAGCAGTCTCGTGGGACAGTTACTGATCTACGAGCAGTACTTC. Protein product: CASSLVGQLLIYEQYF.

This clone was found once. The CDR3 sequence is CARAGLERNEQFF. DNA for the CDR3: TGTGCCAGGGCGGGACTAGAGCGCAATGAGCAGTTCTTC. This chain joins TRBV19 and TRBJ2-1, with 8 bases lining up with TRBD2. The germline V gene has CDR1 LNHDA and CDR2 SQIVND (reference sequence). This CDR3 comprises 13 residues. Germline trimming cut 9 bases from V and 6 bases from J; bases unmatched to any gene: 7.

The J gene is TRBJ2-1, the V gene TRBV29-1; 7 bases agree with TRBD1. J was trimmed by 3 bases and V by 7 bases; bases with no gene match: 6. Germline CDR1 is SQVTM and CDR2 is ANQGSEA. This CDR3 has 13 amino acids. The chain's CDR3 is CSGGTADYNEQFF. The CDR3 DNA is TGCAGCGGTGGGACAGCAGACTACAATGAGCAGTTCTTC.

This sequence joins TRBV11-2 and TRBJ1-2; 7 nucleotides match TRBD1. The CDR3 has 15 amino acids. With V trimmed by 5 bases and J by 9 bases, 15 bases remained unmatched. Germline CDR1 reads SGHAT; CDR2 reads FQNNGV. The CDR3 bases are TGTGCCAGCAGCCCCACGACAGGGACGGGTCTCAGCTACACCTTC. Amino acid sequence: CASSPTTGTGLSYTF.

This clone was recorded a few times. V gene TRBV19 combines with J gene TRBJ1-5, with TRBD1 matching over 9 bases. Trimming took 7 bases from V and 2 from J; bases not matched to a gene: 6. The germline V gene has CDR1 LNHDA and CDR2 SQIVND (reference sequence). CDR3 length: 15 residues. The CDR3, as DNA: TGTGCCAGTACGACACAGGGGGCCGGCAATCAGCCCCAGCATTTT. This translates into CASTTQGAGNQPQHF.

The chain uses TRBV24-1 and TRBJ2-7; weak D call: TRBD2 (5 bases). With 3 bases removed from V and 1 base from J, the gap between germline ends came to 15 bases. Germline assignment: CDR1 KGHDR and CDR2 SFDVKD. There are 16 residues in the CDR3. The CDR3 protein is CATSDSRGFRSYEQYF. The CDR3 DNA is TGTGCCACCAGTGATAGTAGAGGGTTTCGATCCTACGAGCAGTACTTC.

In this sample, this clone turned up once. This sequence joins TRBV2 and TRBJ1-6, with D uncertain. This CDR3 spans 13 amino acids. Trimming stripped 6 bases from V and 8 bases from J, with 11 bases between. Germline V gene lookup returns CDR1 SNHLY and CDR2 FYNNEI. Written as DNA, the CDR3 is TGTGCCAGCAGGCCGGGGAGGGATTCACCCCTCCACTTT. It codes for CASRPGRDSPLHF. The variable domain in full, completed from reference TRBV2 and TRBJ1-6, reads EPEVTQTPSHQVTQMGQEVILRCVPISNHLYFYWYRQILGQKVEFLVSFYNNEISEKSEIFDDQFSVERPDGSNFTLKIRSTKLEDSAMYFCASRPGRDSPLHFGNGTRLTVT.

V and J are TRBV5-6 and TRBJ1-4; 8 bases line up with TRBD1. This CDR3 comprises 14 residues. Germline CDR1 SGHDT, CDR2 YYEEEE. The junction had 5 bases not matched to a gene; V was cut back by 4 bases and J by 6 bases. The CDR3 bases are TGTGCCAGCAGCCCCAGGGGGCTGGATGAAAAACTGTTTTTT. Its translation is CASSPRGLDEKLFF.

This clone was counted once. The rearrangement joins TRBV18 to TRBJ2-7; D may be TRBD1 (7 bases). This CDR3 has 16 residues. Deletions cut 3 bases from V and 1 base from J, with 16 bases between. Germline V gives CDR1 KGHSH, CDR2 LQKENI. The CDR3 sequence: CASSPPVQGGSYEQYF. In nucleotides, the CDR3 is TGTGCCAGCTCACCCCCCGTCCAGGGGGGTTCCTACGAGCAGTACTTC.